Each of the 23 T cell receptor beta chains below was sequenced from the same sample in a study of CD8+ T cells in alopecia areata. Once RNA had been extracted, it was reverse transcribed into cDNA to act as the sequencing template. Libraries were prepared by immunoSEQ multiplex PCR; TCRdb keeps only in-frame clonotypes and omits some of them. The data contain about 200,000 clones, approximately 60% of them singletons. What was sequenced was CD8+ T cells sorted from blood. The receptors stem from a human donor in good health.

The rearrangement joins TRBV28 to TRBJ2-2; D ambiguous. Germline assignment: CDR1 MDHEN and CDR2 SYDVKM. V lost 5 bases and J lost 4, with 8 bases in between. The CDR3 is 13 amino acids. CDR3 nucleotides: TGTGCCAGCAGTATCCTAGTCACCGGGGAGCTGTTTTTT. It is translated as CASSILVTGELFF.

The sample holds a few counts of this clone. The rearrangement uses TRBV29-1 and TRBJ1-1; D unclear. The germline V and J ends were trimmed by 1 base and 1 base, with 13 bases remaining between them. CDR1 SQVTM and CDR2 ANQGSEA come from the germline V gene. The CDR3 length is 15 residues. The CDR3 loop is CSVEVRVRRNTEAFF. The CDR3, as DNA: TGCAGCGTTGAAGTCCGGGTGAGGCGGAACACTGAAGCTTTCTTT. Filled out from reference TRBV29-1 and TRBJ1-1, the complete variable domain reads SAVISQKPSRDICQRGTSLTIQCQVDSQVTMMFWYRQQPGQSLTLIATANQGSEATYESGFVIDKFPISRPNLTFSTLTVSNMSPEDSSIYLCSVEVRVRRNTEAFFGQGTRLTVV.

The CDR3 loop is CASRIGQGAGQPQHF. In DNA form, the CDR3 reads TGTGCCAGCAGAATCGGGCAGGGGGCGGGACAGCCCCAGCATTTT. V is TRBV27 and J is TRBJ1-5; TRBD1 matches 8 bases. This CDR3 comprises 15 residues. Germline CDR1 reads MNHEY; CDR2 reads SMNVEV (reference sequence). Trimming at V came to 6 bases and at J to 7 bases, leaving 11 bases not matched to a gene.

The V and J genes are TRBV9 and TRBJ2-5; 7 bases map to TRBD1. V was clipped by 3 bases and J by 4 bases; unmatched bases: 6. Germline assignment: CDR1 SGDLS and CDR2 YYNGEE. This CDR3 is 14 amino acids long. In DNA form, the CDR3 reads TGTGCCAGCAGCGCTACAGGGGAAAGAGAGACCCAGTACTTC. It encodes CASSATGERETQYF.

V usage is TRBV11-2 and J usage is TRBJ2-5; no reliable D call. Germline V gives CDR1 SGHAT, CDR2 FQNNGV. CDR3 length: 11 residues. Trimming removed 3 bases at V and 8 bases at J, with 7 bases between. DNA for the CDR3: TGTGCCAGCAGCTTCTCGATCACCCAGTACTTC. Protein product: CASSFSITQYF.

V is TRBV5-6 and J is TRBJ2-7; D possibly corresponds to TRBD1 (6 bases). The CDR3 runs 13 residues. The ends were cut back, 4 bases at V and 7 bases at J, with 15 bases in the middle. Germline V gene sequence: CDR1 SGHDT, CDR2 YYEEEE. This chain's CDR3 is CASSRGQPTEQYF. In nucleotides, the CDR3 is TGTGCCAGCAGCCGAGGACAGCCCACTGAGCAGTACTTC.

The chain joins TRBV7-9 to TRBJ1-5; D gene unclear. This CDR3 is 14 amino acids long. CDR1 is SEHNR and CDR2 is FQNEAQ in the germline V gene (reference sequence). V shed 1 base and J shed 4 bases, with 8 bases lying between them. The CDR3 reads CASSLGQTNQPQHF. The CDR3 nucleotides read TGTGCCAGCAGCTTAGGACAAACAAATCAGCCCCAGCATTTT.

The J gene is TRBJ1-4, the V gene TRBV4-1; unclear D gene. Germline values: CDR1 MGHRA, CDR2 YSYEKL. The CDR3 totals 16 residues. V lost 0 bases and J lost 8, with 16 bases in between. CDR3 sequence: CASSQDRSGFREKLFF. The CDR3 nucleotides are TGCGCCAGCAGCCAAGATAGAAGCGGGTTTCGGGAAAAACTGTTTTTT.

CDR3 DNA sequence: TGTGCCTGGGATACAGGGACTAACACAGATACGCAGTATTTT. Translation gives CAWDTGTNTDTQYF. The rearrangement uses TRBV30 and TRBJ2-3, with D maybe TRBD2 (7 bases). Trimming left V 5 bases short and J 2 bases short, with 14 bases between. This CDR3 spans 14 amino acids. From germline, CDR1 is GTSNPN and CDR2 SVGIG (reference sequence). The whole variable domain, remainder taken from reference TRBV30 and TRBJ2-3, is SQTIHQWPATLVQPVGSPLSLECTVEGTSNPNLYWYRQAAGRGLQLLFYSVGIGQISSEVPQNLSASRPQDRQFILSSKKLLLSDSGFYLCAWDTGTNTDTQYFGPGTRLTVL.

This chain uses TRBV15 with TRBJ2-2, with TRBD1 identical over 8 bases. This CDR3 region has 13 residues. V dropped 5 bases and J dropped 5; count of bases not matched to a gene: 1. Per germline, CDR1 LNHNV and CDR2 YYDKDF (reference sequence). Here the CDR3 DNA reads TGTGCCACCAGCTGGACAGGGACCGGGGAGCTGTTTTTT. This codes for CATSWTGTGELFF.

This clone was detected a few times. The chain is built from TRBV12-5 and TRBJ1-1; no clear D gene. V shed 7 bases and J shed 4 bases, with 10 bases lying between them. From germline, CDR1 is LGHNT and CDR2 FRNRAP. The CDR3 has 12 residues. The DNA for the CDR3 is TGTGCTAGTGCCCCTGTGGGCACTGAAGCTTTCTTT. Translating it yields CASAPVGTEAFF.

The chain recombines TRBV6-5 with TRBJ2-1; D possibly uses TRBD1 or TRBD2 (5 bases each). Trimming removed 2 bases from V and 0 bases from J, with 8 bases in between. Looked up from germline, CDR1 is MNHEY and CDR2 is SVGAGI. CDR3 size: 15 residues. Here the CDR3 reads CASSYDGGSYNEQFF. The CDR3 nucleotides read TGTGCCAGCAGTTACGATGGGGGCTCCTACAATGAGCAGTTCTTC.

This clone was detected only once. The chain employs TRBV5-6 and TRBJ1-1; D is unresolved. The germline V gene has CDR1 SGHDT and CDR2 YYEEEE. The CDR3 has 15 amino acids. Between the trimmed V and J ends, which lost 1 base and 6 bases, there was a span of 16 bases. CDR3 loop: CASSLFIGIRAEAFF. As DNA, the CDR3 is TGTGCCAGCAGCTTGTTCATCGGGATTCGGGCTGAAGCTTTCTTT.

Worth noting for this clone: A read error may produce the germline difference seen at one junction end. The J gene is TRBJ2-3, the V gene TRBV4-1, with 8 bases identical to TRBD1. Germline V gene sequence: CDR1 MGHRA, CDR2 YSYEKL. This CDR3 has 18 residues. In DNA, the CDR3 is TGCGCCAGCAGCCGAATAGGGACAGGCCAATCCCCCACATATACGCAGTATTTT. The encoded protein is CASSRIGTGQSPTYTQYF.

V usage is TRBV25-1 and J usage is TRBJ1-1; D is uncertain. V was pared by 4 bases and J by 4 bases, with 7 bases between. CDR1 is MGHDK, CDR2 SYGVNS, per germline. The CDR3 runs to 12 residues. The CDR3 region has the DNA TGTGCCAGCAGTGGGCACATCACTGAAGCTTTCTTT. Its protein is CASSGHITEAFF.

This chain links TRBV5-1 with TRBJ2-1; D gene ambiguous. Per the germline V gene, CDR1 is SGHRS and CDR2 is YFSETQ. The V end lost 0 bases, the J end lost 8 bases, and 9 bases lay between the germline ends. CDR3 length equals 13 residues. CDR3 nucleotide sequence: TGCGCCAGCAGCTTGGCGACAAATGATGAGCAGTTCTTC. Translating it yields CASSLATNDEQFF.

The CDR3 here is CASSRPTDTQYF. DNA of the CDR3: TGCGCCAGCAGCCGCCCCACAGATACGCAGTATTTT. The chain carries TRBV4-1 and TRBJ2-3; D is undetermined. CDR3 length: 12 amino acids. V lost 4 bases and J lost 2, with 4 bases in between. Germline V gives CDR1 MGHRA, CDR2 YSYEKL.

The chain is built from TRBV11-2 and TRBJ2-3; TRBD2 matches at 7 bases. This CDR3 is built from 18 residues. V trimming: 1 base; J trimming: 2 bases; junction bases outside the gene matches: 12. CDR1 and CDR2 from the germline V gene are SGHAT and FQNNGV. This CDR3 reads CASSLGSIGGGNTDTQYF. The CDR3 bases are TGTGCCAGCAGCTTAGGCTCCATAGGCGGGGGTAACACAGATACGCAGTATTTT.

The chain links TRBV6-5 to TRBJ1-2; 7 bases agree with TRBD1. The CDR3 sequence is 16 residues long. The V segment lost 4 bases and the J segment 8 bases; nucleotides outside the gene matches: 16. Germline-derived CDR1 and CDR2 are MNHEY and SVGAGI. For the CDR3, the DNA is TGTGCCAGCAGTTTCTCTTCAGGGGGGAGCGAGGAGGGCTACACCTTC. It yields the protein CASSFSSGGSEEGYTF.

J is TRBJ2-7 and V is TRBV15; a possible D gene is TRBD2 (5 bases). In germline, CDR1 is LNHNV, CDR2 YYDKDF (reference sequence). The CDR3 contains 12 residues. V lost 6 bases and J lost 5, with 11 bases in between. The CDR3 loop is CATSSTGNEQYF. The CDR3 nucleotides read TGTGCCACCAGTTCTACGGGGAACGAGCAGTACTTC.

This clone came up once. This rearrangement joins TRBV5-6 to TRBJ2-2, with 7 positions matching TRBD1. CDR1 is SGHDT, CDR2 YYEEEE, per germline. Trimming removed 0 bases from V and 4 bases from J; junction bases left unmatched: 0. This CDR3 has 14 residues. Here the CDR3 DNA reads TGTGCCAGCAGCTTGGACAGGGGCACCGGGGAGCTGTTTTTT. Translating it yields CASSLDRGTGELFF.

The chain employs TRBV19 and TRBJ1-2; D may be TRBD1 (6 bases). Germline values: CDR1 LNHDA, CDR2 SQIVND (reference sequence). V lost 5 bases and J lost 3, with 13 bases in between. The CDR3 is made up of 14 amino acids. The CDR3 loop reads CASSPRDTYYGYTF. In DNA form, the CDR3 reads TGTGCCAGTAGTCCCCGGGACACATACTATGGCTACACCTTC.

The rearrangement uses TRBV27 and TRBJ2-7; possibly TRBD1 or TRBD2 for D (5 bases each). V was trimmed by 6 bases and J by 3 bases, leaving 12 bases between them. Germline-derived CDR1 and CDR2 are MNHEY and SMNVEV (reference sequence). This CDR3 contains 13 residues. The CDR3 nucleotides read TGTGCCAGCAGCCCCGGGGCCAACTACGAGCAGTACTTC. Translated, it gives CASSPGANYEQYF.